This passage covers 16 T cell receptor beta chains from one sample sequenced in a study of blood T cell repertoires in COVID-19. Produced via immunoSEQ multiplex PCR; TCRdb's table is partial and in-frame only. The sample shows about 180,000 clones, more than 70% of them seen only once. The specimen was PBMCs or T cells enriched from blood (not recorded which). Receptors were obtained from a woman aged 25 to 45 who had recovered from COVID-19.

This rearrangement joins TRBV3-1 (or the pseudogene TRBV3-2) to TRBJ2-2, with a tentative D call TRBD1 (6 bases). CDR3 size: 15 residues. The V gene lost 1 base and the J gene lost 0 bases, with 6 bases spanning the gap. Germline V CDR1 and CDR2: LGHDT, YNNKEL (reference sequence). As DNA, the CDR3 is TGTGCCAGCAGCCAAGGGACAGCGAACACCGGGGAGCTGTTTTTT. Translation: CASSQGTANTGELFF.

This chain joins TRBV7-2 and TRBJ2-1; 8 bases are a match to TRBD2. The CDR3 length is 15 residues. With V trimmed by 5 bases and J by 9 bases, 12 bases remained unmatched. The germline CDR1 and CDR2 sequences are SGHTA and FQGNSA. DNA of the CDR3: TGTGCCAGCAGCCTGACGAGCGGGAGCAGGGGTGAGCAGTTCTTC. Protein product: CASSLTSGSRGEQFF.

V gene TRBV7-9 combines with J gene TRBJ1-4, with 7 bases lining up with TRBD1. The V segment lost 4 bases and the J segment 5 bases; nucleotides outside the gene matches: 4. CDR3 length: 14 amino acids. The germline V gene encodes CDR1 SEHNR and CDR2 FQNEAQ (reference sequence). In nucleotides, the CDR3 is TGTGCCAGCAGCTACAGAGGGGGCAATGAAAAACTGTTTTTT. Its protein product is CASSYRGGNEKLFF.

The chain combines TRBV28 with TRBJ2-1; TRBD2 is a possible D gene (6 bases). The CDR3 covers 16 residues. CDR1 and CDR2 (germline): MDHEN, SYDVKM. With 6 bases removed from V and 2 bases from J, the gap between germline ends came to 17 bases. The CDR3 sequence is CASSPYRLVPYNEQFF. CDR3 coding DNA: TGTGCCAGCAGCCCCTATAGACTAGTCCCCTACAATGAGCAGTTCTTC.

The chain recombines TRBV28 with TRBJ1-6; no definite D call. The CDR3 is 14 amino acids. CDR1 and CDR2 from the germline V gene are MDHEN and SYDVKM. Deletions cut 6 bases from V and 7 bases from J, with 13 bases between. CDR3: CASSPTSRNSPLHF. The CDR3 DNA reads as TGTGCCAGCAGCCCAACTTCAAGAAATTCACCCCTCCACTTT.

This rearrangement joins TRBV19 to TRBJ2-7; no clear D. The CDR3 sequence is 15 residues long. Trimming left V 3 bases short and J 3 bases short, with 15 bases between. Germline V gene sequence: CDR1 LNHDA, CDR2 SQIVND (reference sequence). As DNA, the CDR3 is TGTGCCAGTAGTATCGACTCGATTAGTAGCTACGAGCAGTACTTC. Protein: CASSIDSISSYEQYF. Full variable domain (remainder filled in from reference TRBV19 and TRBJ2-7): DGGITQSPKYLFRKEGQNVTLSCEQNLNHDAMYWYRQDPGQGLRLIYYSQIVNDFQKGDIAEGYSVSREKKESFPLTVTSAQKNPTAFYLCASSIDSISSYEQYFGPGTRLTVT.

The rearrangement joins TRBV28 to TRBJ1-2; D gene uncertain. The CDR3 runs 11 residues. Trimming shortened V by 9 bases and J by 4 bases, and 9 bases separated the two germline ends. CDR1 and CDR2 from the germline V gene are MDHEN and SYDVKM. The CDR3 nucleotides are TGTGCCAGTCGGGGAAGCTATGGCTACACCTTC. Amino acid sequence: CASRGSYGYTF.

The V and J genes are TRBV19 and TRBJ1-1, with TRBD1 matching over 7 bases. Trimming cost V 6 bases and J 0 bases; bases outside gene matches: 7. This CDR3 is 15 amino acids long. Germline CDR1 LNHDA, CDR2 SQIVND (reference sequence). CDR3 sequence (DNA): TGTGCCAGTAGCCGCAGAGGACAGGTGAACACTGAAGCTTTCTTT. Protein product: CASSRRGQVNTEAFF.

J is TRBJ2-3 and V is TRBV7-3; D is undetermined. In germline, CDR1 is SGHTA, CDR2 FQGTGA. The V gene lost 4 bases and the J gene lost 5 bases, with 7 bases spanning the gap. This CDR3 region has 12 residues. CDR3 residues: CASSSPGDTQYF. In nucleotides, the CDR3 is TGTGCCAGCAGCTCCCCCGGAGATACGCAGTATTTT. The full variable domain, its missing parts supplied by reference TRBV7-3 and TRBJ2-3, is GAGVSQTPSNKVTEKGKYVELRCDPISGHTALYWYRQSLGQGPEFLIYFQGTGAADDSGLPNDRFFAVRPEGSVSTLKIQRTERGDSAVYLCASSSPGDTQYFGPGTRLTVL.

This chain's CDR3 is CASSQDYRGPLMLHNEKLFF. CDR3 nucleotides: TGCGCCAGCAGCCAAGACTACAGGGGGCCGTTGATGCTACATAATGAAAAACTGTTTTTT. The genes are TRBV4-1 and TRBJ1-4; 9 positions match TRBD1. Germline V gene data show CDR1 as MGHRA and CDR2 as YSYEKL. V lost 0 bases and J lost 4; bases outside the gene matches: 15. This CDR3 has 20 residues.

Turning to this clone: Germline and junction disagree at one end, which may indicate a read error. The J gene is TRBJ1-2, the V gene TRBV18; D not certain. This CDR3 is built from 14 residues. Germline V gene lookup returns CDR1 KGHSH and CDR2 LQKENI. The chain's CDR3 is CASSPPSQTYDYTF. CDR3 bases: TGTGCCAGCTCACCACCGTCACAGACCTATGACTACACCTTC.

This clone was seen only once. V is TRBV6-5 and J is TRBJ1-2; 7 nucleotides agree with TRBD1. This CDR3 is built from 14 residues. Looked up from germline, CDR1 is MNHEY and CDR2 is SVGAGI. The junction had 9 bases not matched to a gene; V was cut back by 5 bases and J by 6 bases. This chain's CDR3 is CASSRTGGGNGYTF. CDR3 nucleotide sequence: TGTGCCAGCAGTAGGACAGGTGGGGGCAATGGCTACACCTTC.

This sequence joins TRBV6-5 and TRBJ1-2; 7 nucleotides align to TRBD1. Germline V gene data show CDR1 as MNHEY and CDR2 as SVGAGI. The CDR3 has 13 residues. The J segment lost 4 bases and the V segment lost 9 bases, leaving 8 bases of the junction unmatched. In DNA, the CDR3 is TGTGCCAGTAAAAAGGGACAGCTCTATGGCTACACCTTC. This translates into CASKKGQLYGYTF.

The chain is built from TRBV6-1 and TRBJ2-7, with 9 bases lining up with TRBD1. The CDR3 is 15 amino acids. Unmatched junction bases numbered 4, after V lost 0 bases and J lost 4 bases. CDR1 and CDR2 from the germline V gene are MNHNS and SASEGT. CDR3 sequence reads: CASSEATGGIYEQYF. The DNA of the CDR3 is TGTGCCAGCAGTGAAGCGACAGGGGGAATTTACGAGCAGTACTTC.

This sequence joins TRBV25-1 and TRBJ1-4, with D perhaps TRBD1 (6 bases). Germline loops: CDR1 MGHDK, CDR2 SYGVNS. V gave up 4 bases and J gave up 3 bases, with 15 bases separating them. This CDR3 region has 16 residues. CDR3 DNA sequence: TGTGCCAGCAGTGCCCCCGAAGGGGGACCTAATGAAAAACTGTTTTTT. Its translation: CASSAPEGGPNEKLFF.

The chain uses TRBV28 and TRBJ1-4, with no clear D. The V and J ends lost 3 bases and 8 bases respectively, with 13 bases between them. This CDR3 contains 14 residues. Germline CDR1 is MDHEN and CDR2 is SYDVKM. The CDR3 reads CASSFPPRGEKLFF. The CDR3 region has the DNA TGTGCCAGCAGTTTCCCCCCCAGAGGGGAAAAACTGTTTTTT. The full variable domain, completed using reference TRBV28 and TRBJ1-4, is DVKVTQSSRYLVKRTGEKVFLECVQDMDHENMFWYRQDPGLGLRLIYFSYDVKMKEKGDIPEGYSVSREKKERFSLILESASTNQTSMYLCASSFPPRGEKLFFGSGTQLSVL.